The entry below gives a single TCR beta chain sequence along with its context. Other DNA sequences in this sample translate to the same CDR3. This sample was taken from a study of control samples from healthy donors and cancer patients. Using immunoSEQ multiplex PCR, the repertoire was profiled, and TCRdb retains in-frame clones only, with some absent. Here the sample spans under 150,000 clones, approximately 90% being singletons. This CDR3 has 13 residues. CDR1 is LGHDT and CDR2 is YNNKEL in the germline V gene (reference sequence). Trimming stripped 1 base from V and 4 bases from J, with 7 bases between.

The chain recombines TRBV3-1 (or the pseudogene TRBV3-2) with TRBJ1-2; D uncertain. The origin of this receptor is a middle-aged man in good health. Sequenced material: blood. In DNA, the CDR3 is TGTGCCAGCAGCCAAGGGCTATCCTATGGCTACACCTTC. Translated: CASSQGLSYGYTF.